Below are 19 T cell receptor beta chains sequenced from a single sample in a study of T cell repertoires in cytomegalovirus infection. From the reads, TCRdb called clonotypes with MiXCR, one entry per CDR3 protein. The repertoire consists of about 490,000 distinct CDR3 sequences, with less than 30% occurring once and the leading ten covering around 13%. Material: PBMCs. These receptors were collected from a human donor in good health (CMV status not recorded). Some clones in this sample may be carry-over from other donors' samples.

V is TRBV29-1 and J is TRBJ2-5; the D call may be TRBD1 or TRBD2 (5 bases each). Deletions cut 1 base from V and 9 bases from J, with 18 bases between. The CDR3 is made up of 14 amino acids. Germline V lookup: CDR1 SQVTM, CDR2 ANQGSEA. CDR3 sequence (DNA): TGCAGCGTTGAAGTGAGAGTATCCCGAGGGGCCCAGTACTTC. Translation gives CSVEVRVSRGAQYF. Variable domain in full (rest from reference TRBV29-1 and TRBJ2-5): SAVISQKPSRDICQRGTSLTIQCQVDSQVTMMFWYRQQPGQSLTLIATANQGSEATYESGFVIDKFPISRPNLTFSTLTVSNMSPEDSSIYLCSVEVRVSRGAQYFGPGTRLLVL.

This clonotype was recorded at least ten times. The rearrangement joins TRBV7-6 to TRBJ2-2; the match to TRBD1 covers 7 bases. Germline CDR1 is SGHVS and CDR2 is FNYEAQ. The V and J ends lost 5 bases and 0 bases, in that order; junction bases with no gene match: 6. This CDR3 is built from 16 residues. As DNA, the CDR3 is TGTGCCAGCAGCGTGGACAGGTATCCGAACACCGGGGAGCTGTTTTTT. This translates into CASSVDRYPNTGELFF. The full variable domain, with the rest looked up from reference TRBV7-6 and TRBJ2-2, is GAGVSQSPRYKVTKRGQDVALRCDPISGHVSLYWYRQALGQGPEFLTYFNYEAQQDKSGLPNDRFSAERPEGSISTLTIQRTEQRDSAMYRCASSVDRYPNTGELFFGEGSRLTVL.

The chain recombines TRBV19 with TRBJ1-2, with unresolved D. The CDR3 spans 15 residues. The V gene's germline CDR1 is LNHDA and CDR2 SQIVND (reference sequence). Trimming removed 5 bases at V and 6 bases at J, with 19 bases between. CDR3 DNA sequence: TGTGCCAGTAGTGCCGGGAGTTACGGGAAGAATGGCTACACCTTC. It encodes CASSAGSYGKNGYTF. The entire variable domain, with the rest obtained from reference TRBV19 and TRBJ1-2, is as follows: DGGITQSPKYLFRKEGQNVTLSCEQNLNHDAMYWYRQDPGQGLRLIYYSQIVNDFQKGDIAEGYSVSREKKESFPLTVTSAQKNPTAFYLCASSAGSYGKNGYTFGSGTRLTVV.

This sequence joins TRBV14 and TRBJ2-7; unclear D gene. V shed 2 bases and J shed 7 bases, with 12 bases lying between them. In germline, CDR1 is SGHDN, CDR2 FVKESK. The CDR3 extends over 13 amino acids. DNA of the CDR3: TGTGCCAGCAGCCAACTTATACTGGGGGAGCAGTACTTC. It encodes CASSQLILGEQYF.

J is TRBJ1-4 and V is TRBV7-8; 10 bases are a match to TRBD1. After removal of 4 bases from V and 4 bases from J, the junction contained 3 bases not matched to a gene. The germline V gene has CDR1 SGHVS and CDR2 FQNEAQ. CDR3 length equals 15 residues. The CDR3 DNA sequence: TGTGCCAGCAGCTCCGGACAGGGGGATAATGAAAAACTGTTTTTT. It codes for CASSSGQGDNEKLFF.

This clonotype is a singleton in its sample. The J gene is TRBJ2-6, the V gene TRBV11-3; 8 bases agree with TRBD1. The trim removed 0 bases at V and 2 bases at J, leaving 3 bases unmatched. The CDR3 is 17 amino acids. Per the germline V gene, CDR1 is SGHNT and CDR2 is YENEEA. CDR3 protein: CASSLDPGGTGANVLTF. The CDR3 nucleotides are TGTGCCAGCAGCTTAGATCCAGGGGGCACTGGGGCCAACGTCCTGACTTTC.

The gene calls are TRBV7-9 and TRBJ2-1, with D perhaps matching TRBD2 (5 bases). The germline V gene encodes CDR1 SEHNR and CDR2 FQNEAQ (reference sequence). V dropped 4 bases and J dropped 4 bases, with 17 bases sitting between them. The length of the CDR3 is 16 residues. The CDR3 region has the DNA TGTGCCAGCAGCTCCGCGGGTGGGTTAAAATACAATGAGCAGTTCTTC. The encoded protein is CASSSAGGLKYNEQFF.

This clonotype was counted ten times or more. J is TRBJ2-7 and V is TRBV7-8, with 12 nucleotides matching TRBD1. The CDR3 has 14 residues. The junction had 3 bases not matched to a gene; V was cut back by 5 bases and J by 4 bases. Germline lookup yields CDR1 SGHVS and CDR2 FQNEAQ. The CDR3 sequence: CASSRDRGLYEQYF. CDR3 sequence (DNA): TGTGCCAGCAGCCGGGACAGGGGGCTTTACGAGCAGTACTTC.

This clonotype has just a few counts. This sequence joins TRBV29-1 and TRBJ1-6; TRBD1 matches at 9 bases. Germline CDR1 and CDR2: SQVTM and ANQGSEA. The ends lost 4 bases at V and 5 bases at J; junction bases unmatched: 0. The CDR3 is made up of 13 amino acids. The CDR3 region is CSVGQGDNSPLHF. The CDR3 bases are TGCAGCGTTGGACAGGGGGATAATTCACCCCTCCACTTT.

V usage is TRBV2 and J usage is TRBJ2-3, with 10 bases matching TRBD2. CDR1 is SNHLY, CDR2 FYNNEI, per germline. The CDR3 has 15 residues. The J segment lost 3 bases and the V segment lost 0 bases, leaving 0 bases of the junction unmatched. CDR3 region: CASSEAAGGTDTQYF. The CDR3 DNA reads TGTGCCAGCAGTGAAGCAGCGGGGGGGACAGATACGCAGTATTTT.

This clonotype was observed at least ten times. The chain has TRBV7-8 and TRBJ1-1; D gene ambiguous. Trimming pared 1 base from V and 1 base from J, leaving 10 bases between. This CDR3 is 15 amino acids long. Germline V CDR1 and CDR2: SGHVS, FQNEAQ. CDR3 in DNA: TGTGCCAGCAGCTTAGTACGGCAGGCGAACACTGAAGCTTTCTTT. Translation gives CASSLVRQANTEAFF.

This clonotype has more than one count but fewer than ten. This rearrangement joins TRBV12-3 or TRBV12-4 to TRBJ2-3; D possibly uses TRBD1 or TRBD2 (6 bases each). V was cut by 7 bases and J by 0 bases, with 11 bases left in between. CDR3 length: 14 residues. As DNA, the CDR3 is TGTGCCAGCACCTTGGGGGGCAGCACAGATACGCAGTATTTT. Translation gives CASTLGGSTDTQYF.

V is TRBV19 and J is TRBJ2-7; 12 positions match TRBD2. This CDR3 contains 15 residues. Germline loops: CDR1 LNHDA, CDR2 SQIVND (reference sequence). J was trimmed by 5 bases and V by 4 bases; bases with no gene match: 6. CDR3 coding DNA: TGTGCCAGTAGTAGACTAGCGGGAGCAATCGACGAGCAGTACTTC. Amino acids: CASSRLAGAIDEQYF.

This chain links TRBV7-6 with TRBJ1-6; 7 bases line up with TRBD1. Germline assignment: CDR1 SGHVS and CDR2 FNYEAQ. The CDR3 is made up of 14 amino acids. After removal of 5 bases from V and 8 bases from J, the junction contained 6 bases not matched to a gene. As DNA, the CDR3 is TGTGCCAGCAGCCACGACAGGGTTGATTCACCCCTCCACTTT. Its translation: CASSHDRVDSPLHF.

This clonotype has just a few counts. This rearrangement joins TRBV5-4 to TRBJ1-2; 7 bases match TRBD1. Germline loops: CDR1 SGHNT, CDR2 YYREEE (reference sequence). After removal of 1 base from V and 8 bases from J, the junction contained 11 bases not matched to a gene. The CDR3 loop spans 15 amino acids. The CDR3 loop reads CASSLPWDSLEGYTF. CDR3 DNA: TGTGCCAGCAGCTTGCCATGGGACAGCCTTGAAGGCTACACCTTC.

The chain is built from TRBV6-2 or TRBV6-3 and TRBJ1-5; weak D call: TRBD1 (6 bases). CDR3 size: 16 residues. Trimming cost V 2 bases and J 4 bases, with 15 bases left between them. Germline V gene lookup returns CDR1 MNHEY and CDR2 SVGEGT. CDR3 loop: CASSYEVNRVNQPQHF. The CDR3 DNA follows: TGTGCCAGCAGTTACGAGGTTAACAGGGTAAATCAGCCCCAGCATTTT.

This chain links TRBV19 with TRBJ1-1; D is undetermined. V lost 2 bases and J 1 base, leaving 5 bases between the germline ends. Germline lookup yields CDR1 LNHDA and CDR2 SQIVND (reference sequence). This CDR3 contains 13 residues. CDR3 nucleotides: TGTGCCAGTAGTATAACATCGAACACTGAAGCTTTCTTT. It yields the protein CASSITSNTEAFF. The full variable domain, rest sourced from reference TRBV19 and TRBJ1-1, is DGGITQSPKYLFRKEGQNVTLSCEQNLNHDAMYWYRQDPGQGLRLIYYSQIVNDFQKGDIAEGYSVSREKKESFPLTVTSAQKNPTAFYLCASSITSNTEAFFGQGTRLTVV.

This clonotype has more than one count but fewer than ten. This chain uses TRBV28 with TRBJ2-3; 13 bases are shared with TRBD2. The CDR3 contains 16 residues. V lost 3 bases, J lost 1 base, and 1 base stayed unmatched. CDR1 MDHEN and CDR2 SYDVKM come from the germline V gene. The DNA of the CDR3 is TGTGCCAGCAGTTTGGGGACTAGCGGGGGCACAGATACGCAGTATTTT. This translates into CASSLGTSGGTDTQYF.

V usage is TRBV12-3 or TRBV12-4 and J usage is TRBJ1-2; no firm D call. This CDR3 comprises 16 residues. V dropped 0 bases and J dropped 4 bases, with 15 bases sitting between them. The CDR3 DNA is TGTGCCAGCAGTTTAGCGCTCGGGCAGATCACCTATGGCTACACCTTC. Translating it yields CASSLALGQITYGYTF.